This T cell receptor beta chain was obtained from a study of identifying expanded T cells in peripheral blood. This clone was observed a few times. The method was immunoSEQ multiplex PCR; TCRdb's version includes in-frame clones alone and lacks a portion of them. The profile shows around 120,000 clones, roughly 82% of them singletons. The germline V gene has CDR1 MNHNS and CDR2 SASEGT. V shed 11 bases and J shed 2 bases, with 12 bases lying between them. The length of the CDR3 is 12 residues. The sequenced sample was blood. This chain links TRBV6-1 with TRBJ1-2; perhaps TRBD1 as D (5 bases). The receptor was derived from a person aged 18 to 75 in good health. Written as DNA, the CDR3 is TGTGCCCACAGGAGCTCGAACTATGGCTACACCTTC. It specifies CAHRSSNYGYTF.